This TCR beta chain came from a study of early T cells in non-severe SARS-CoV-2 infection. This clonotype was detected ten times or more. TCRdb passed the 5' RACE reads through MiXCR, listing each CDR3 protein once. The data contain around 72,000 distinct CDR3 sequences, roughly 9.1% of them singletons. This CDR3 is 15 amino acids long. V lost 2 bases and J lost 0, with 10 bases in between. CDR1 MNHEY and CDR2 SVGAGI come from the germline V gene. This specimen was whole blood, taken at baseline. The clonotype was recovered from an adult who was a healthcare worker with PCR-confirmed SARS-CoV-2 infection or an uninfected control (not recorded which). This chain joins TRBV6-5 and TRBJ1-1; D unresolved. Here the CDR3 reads CASSYASGLNTEAFF. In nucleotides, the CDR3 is TGTGCCAGCAGTTACGCTTCTGGACTGAACACTGAAGCTTTCTTT.